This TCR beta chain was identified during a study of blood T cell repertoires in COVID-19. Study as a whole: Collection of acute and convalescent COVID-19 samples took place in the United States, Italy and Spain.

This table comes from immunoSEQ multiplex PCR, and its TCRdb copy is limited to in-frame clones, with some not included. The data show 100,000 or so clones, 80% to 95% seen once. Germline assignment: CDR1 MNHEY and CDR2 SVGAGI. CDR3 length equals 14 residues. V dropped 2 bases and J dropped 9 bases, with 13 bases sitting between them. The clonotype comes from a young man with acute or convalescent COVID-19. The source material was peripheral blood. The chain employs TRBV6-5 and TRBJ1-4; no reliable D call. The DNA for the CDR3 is TGTGCCAGCAGTTACGATGGACTCCAGCAAAAACTGTTTTTT. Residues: CASSYDGLQQKLFF.